These 12 T cell receptor beta chains were all obtained from the same sample, sequenced in a study of read filtering for tumor transcriptome and immune sequencing. This library used around 400 ng RNA and molecular barcoded adaptors spanning alpha/delta and beta/gamma chains. A single record per CDR3 protein comes from TCRdb applying MiXCR to the reads. Of tens of thousands of distinct CDR3 sequences listed, roughly 15% are singletons. Sequencing was carried out using a population of CD138-negative cells sorted from bone marrow. These TCRs come from a donor at least 40 years old with multiple myeloma.

The J gene is TRBJ2-7, the V gene TRBV6-6, with 13 bases identical to TRBD2. V was pared by 0 bases and J by 4 bases, with 3 bases of the junction left unmatched. The CDR3 totals 16 residues. Germline V lookup: CDR1 MNHNY, CDR2 SVGAGI (reference sequence). CDR3 nucleotide sequence: TGTGCCAGCAGTTACTCGGTGACTAGCGGGAGGTACGAGCAGTACTTC. Protein product: CASSYSVTSGRYEQYF.

The CDR3 spells CASSDLGRSNQPQHF. The DNA of the CDR3 is TGCGCCAGCAGTGATTTAGGGCGTAGCAATCAGCCCCAGCATTTT. The J gene is TRBJ1-5, the V gene TRBV10-2, with D unresolved. Trimming shortened V by 3 bases and J by 0 bases, and 9 bases separated the two germline ends. This CDR3 has 15 residues. Germline V gene data show CDR1 as WSHSY and CDR2 as SAAADI.

The rearrangement joins TRBV12-3 or TRBV12-4 to TRBJ2-1; D is possibly TRBD2 (6 bases). The length of the CDR3 is 14 residues. V was trimmed by 7 bases and J by 5 bases, leaving 15 bases between them. Here the CDR3 reads CASNFAGGNNEQFF. CDR3 DNA: TGTGCCAGCAACTTTGCAGGCGGGAACAATGAGCAGTTCTTC.

This clonotype was counted ten times or more. The genes are TRBV6-5 and TRBJ1-1; 10 bases line up with TRBD1. The CDR3 contains 16 residues. Germline CDR1 MNHEY, CDR2 SVGAGI. J lost 6 bases, V lost 4 bases, and 11 bases had no gene match. The CDR3 DNA reads TGTGCCAGCAGTTTTCACCCGGGACAGGGGCTACCTGAAGCTTTCTTT. Protein: CASSFHPGQGLPEAFF.

The genes are TRBV7-8 and TRBJ1-5; D is unclear. Germline assignment: CDR1 SGHVS and CDR2 FQNEAQ. The V and J ends lost 0 bases and 0 bases respectively, with 12 bases between them. The CDR3 runs to 17 residues. Written as DNA, the CDR3 is TGTGCCAGCAGCTTAGCAGCTAGAACTCATAGCAATCAGCCCCAGCATTTT. This sequence encodes CASSLAARTHSNQPQHF. The full variable domain, rest sourced from reference TRBV7-8 and TRBJ1-5, is GAGVSQSPRYKVAKRGQDVALRCDPISGHVSLFWYQQALGQGPEFLTYFQNEAQLDKSGLPSDRFFAERPEGSVSTLKIQRTQQEDSAVYLCASSLAARTHSNQPQHFGDGTRLSIL.

Of note for this clonotype: This could be a read error, since a much larger clone is one nucleotide away. V and J are TRBV18 and TRBJ2-7, with 8 nucleotides matching TRBD2. J was trimmed by 6 bases and V by 3 bases; bases with no gene match: 10. From germline, CDR1 is KGHSH and CDR2 LQKENI. The CDR3 length is 15 residues. CDR3 bases: TGTGCCAGCTCACCCACTAGCGGACCGAGGGGCGAGCAGTACTTC. It yields the protein CASSPTSGPRGEQYF.

Ten or more counts support this clonotype. V gene TRBV5-6 combines with J gene TRBJ1-6, with 7 bases fitting TRBD1. The CDR3 totals 16 residues. The germline V gene has CDR1 SGHDT and CDR2 YYEEEE. The V gene end was trimmed by 4 bases and the J gene end by 8 bases; junction bases not matched to a gene: 12. CDR3 coding DNA: TGTGCCAGCAGCCTACGACAGGGAGAGATTCATTCACCCCTCCACTTT. Translation: CASSLRQGEIHSPLHF.

This clonotype has a count of ten or more. V is TRBV28 and J is TRBJ2-1; the match to TRBD2 covers 10 bases. The CDR3 length is 16 residues. V was clipped by 1 base and J by 5 bases; unmatched bases: 5. Germline V gene sequence: CDR1 MDHEN, CDR2 SYDVKM. CDR3 in DNA: TGTGCCAGCAGTTTATCTCCGGGACTAGCGAACAATGAGCAGTTCTTC. Encoded protein: CASSLSPGLANNEQFF. The full variable domain, in which reference TRBV28 and TRBJ2-1 provide the parts outside the CDR3, is DVKVTQSSRYLVKRTGEKVFLECVQDMDHENMFWYRQDPGLGLRLIYFSYDVKMKEKGDIPEGYSVSREKKERFSLILESASTNQTSMYLCASSLSPGLANNEQFFGPGTRLTVL.

As for this clonotype: With a much larger clone just one base away, this may be a read error. This chain uses TRBV28 with TRBJ2-3; D ambiguous. TRBJ1-5 explains the end of the DNA better; the J call may be wrong. CDR1 and CDR2 (germline): MDHEN, SYDVKM. CDR3 length equals 14 residues. The CDR3 loop is CASSLTSGTDTQHF. DNA for the CDR3: TGTGCCAGCAGTTTGACTAGCGGAACAGATACGCAGCATTTT.

This clonotype was counted at least ten times. This chain connects TRBV4-2 to TRBJ2-3, with a weak D call TRBD2 (5 bases). V was trimmed by 0 bases and J by 4 bases, leaving 14 bases between them. The CDR3 has 16 amino acids. The germline gives CDR1 LGHNA, CDR2 YNFKEQ. The CDR3 nucleotides are TGTGCCAGCAGCCAAGATTTGGCTAGCTGGGCAGATACGCAGTATTTT. It translates to CASSQDLASWADTQYF.

This clonotype was found many times. V and J are TRBV7-9 and TRBJ2-5; D not resolved. Trimming shortened V by 1 base and J by 7 bases, and 4 bases separated the two germline ends. CDR3 length: 11 residues. The germline gives CDR1 SEHNR, CDR2 FQNEAQ (reference sequence). CDR3 in amino acids: CASSLGRTQYF. As DNA, the CDR3 is TGTGCCAGCAGCTTAGGGCGGACCCAGTACTTC.

This clonotype appeared many times. The chain recombines TRBV6-2 or TRBV6-3 with TRBJ2-7; D perhaps matches TRBD1 (6 bases). This CDR3 spans 15 amino acids. From germline, CDR1 is MNHEY and CDR2 SVGEGT. Trimming cost V 5 bases and J 3 bases, with 17 bases left between them. CDR3 sequence reads: CASSTPGTFHYEQYF. CDR3 DNA sequence: TGTGCCAGCAGTACCCCTGGGACATTCCACTACGAGCAGTACTTC.